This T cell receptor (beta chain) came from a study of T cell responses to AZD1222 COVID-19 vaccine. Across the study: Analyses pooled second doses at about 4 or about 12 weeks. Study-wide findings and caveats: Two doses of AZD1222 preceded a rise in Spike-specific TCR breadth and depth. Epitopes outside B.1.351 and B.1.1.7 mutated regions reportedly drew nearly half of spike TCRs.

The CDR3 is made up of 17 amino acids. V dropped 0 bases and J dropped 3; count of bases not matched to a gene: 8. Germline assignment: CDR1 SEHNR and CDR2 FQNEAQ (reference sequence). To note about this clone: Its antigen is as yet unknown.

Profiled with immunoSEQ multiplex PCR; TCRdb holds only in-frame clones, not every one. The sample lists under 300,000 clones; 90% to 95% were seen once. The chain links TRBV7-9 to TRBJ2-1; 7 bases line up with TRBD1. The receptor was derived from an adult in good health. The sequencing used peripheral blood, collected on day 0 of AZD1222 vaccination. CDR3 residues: CASSLATPQGYYNEQFF. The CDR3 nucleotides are TGTGCCAGCAGCTTAGCCACCCCACAGGGGTACTACAATGAGCAGTTCTTC.